This T cell receptor (beta chain) was documented in a study of OX40 agonist ivuxolimab in advanced cancers. This CDR3 comprises 15 residues. V shed 0 bases and J 8 bases; nucleotides not matched to a gene: 10. Germline lookup yields CDR1 SQVTM and CDR2 ANQGSEA. TCRdb's copy holds only in-frame clones and misses some; the assay was immunoSEQ multiplex PCR. Of some 19,000 clones in the sample, less than 90% are singletons; the top ten hold about 50%. Source: CD4+ or CD8+ T cells sorted from blood, taken in a trial of the OX40 agonist ivuxolimab. The rearrangement uses TRBV29-1 and TRBJ2-1, with TRBD2 matching over 7 bases. The receptor's source is an adult with an advanced solid tumor such as melanoma, head and neck, liver or kidney cancer. The CDR3 DNA is TGCAGCGTTGAAGATATCCAGAGGCGGGAGTATGAGCAGTTCTTC. It translates to CSVEDIQRREYEQFF.